This T cell receptor (beta chain) is from a study of shared clonotypes between healthy human individuals (dated by TCRdb to 2020 to 2022). With regard to the full study: Two women and a few men aged 18 to 49 years were included in the cohort. Blood TCR repertoires of a handful of healthy adults were deeply sequenced to estimate repertoire size and the extent of clonotype sharing between individuals. Per donor, leukapheresis produced somewhere between about 0.94 and 9.5 billion PBMCs. Libraries were prepared and TCR repertoires were sequenced by different laboratories using diverse techniques, in order to increase sequencing depth and limit assay-specific biases. For each donor, three plates each were used for CD4 naive and CD4 memory, two plates were used for CD8 naive, and one plate was used for CD8 memory.

What the work shows at the level of the full study, not this receptor alone: Naive subsets generally had larger estimated clonotype richness than memory subsets did. Pairwise subsampling indicated that sequencing depth was expected to affect the degree of clonotype sharing among donors. Compared with non-shared clonotypes, the clonotypes found in all four sorted-subset donors had higher generation probabilities. Rarefaction of sorted-subset datasets indicated incomplete sequencing despite the large sequencing depth. Because the study included only a small number of donors, the genetic and exposure-history diversity represented was limited. When several donors were compared, the shared fraction of clonotypes was about 5% for naive CD4, 3.5% for naive CD8, about 2.4% for memory CD4, and 0.3% to 0.5% for memory CD8. Sampling was limited to blood, and TCR repertoires in tissue likely differ from TCR repertoires in blood.

TCR CDR3 regions were amplified from genomic DNA by multiplex PCR using the deep immunoSEQ assay. For each cell subset, the extracted genomic DNA was distributed evenly across all wells of several immunoSEQ 96-well plates, and each plate served as one replicate. Each replicate PCR for sorted subsets received about 220 ng genomic DNA, equal to about 30,000 T cell genomes. Purified libraries were measured with a Qubit 3.0 fluorometer, size-checked on a Bioanalyzer 2100, and measured again with the KAPA Library Quantification kit. A separate single-read 150-cycle Illumina NextSeq 550 flow cell was used to sequence each immunoSEQ 96-well plate. In the paper's pipeline: Because the immunoSEQ output included only junctional sequences and no quality scores, the filtering could not be the same as the filtering used for full-length reads. To assign V/J genes and CDR3, sequences were annotated against IMGT germline references using PyIR, a Python wrapper for IgBLAST v1.9. Reads were filtered out if the reads had weak V/J assignments (E-value above 1e-6), no CDR3, stop codons, out-of-frame junctions, or ambiguous translated residues. V3J clonotypes were defined as sequences sharing the same inferred V gene, J gene, and CDR3 amino acid sequence. To compute the percentage overlap between repertoires, the number of shared unique clonotypes was divided by the size of the smaller repertoire. Repertoire richness was assessed with RTK rarefaction, the Chao1 estimator, and Recon v2.1 estimates of unobserved clonotypes. Generation probabilities were computed with OLGA for all TCRbeta clonotypes obtained by the gDNA method from four donors. The table was pulled from immuneACCESS by TCRdb, which kept in-frame rearrangements only. Such tables lose some clones; where checked, under half of the loss comes from unresolved V genes, and the rest has no known cause. V and J calls and clone size are as listed in that table; D and trimming were resolved from the DNA. The sample table contains some 1 million clones; only one count was recorded for around 74% of them. 1.4% of the sample rests with the top ten.

The donors were healthy, HIV-negative adults with no recently reported acute infections or vaccinations. Every donor was a Caucasian adult living in Nashville, Tennessee, USA. CD4+ T cells were enriched by magnetic negative selection, after which naive cells were positively selected on CD45RA and the negative fraction was taken as the memory subset. Blood was obtained by leukapheresis, after which PBMCs were separated by Ficoll-Histopaque density gradient centrifugation and cryopreserved in liquid nitrogen vapor phase. Purity and quantity of every magnetically sorted T cell population were checked by analytical flow cytometry. Each sorted fraction had its genomic DNA isolated and then quantified by UV absorbance on a Nanodrop 2000c. A remark on this clone: Its antigen is currently not known. No base qualities exist here, and no much larger clone lies one base off it.

CDR1 SQVTM and CDR2 ANQGSEA are derived from the germline V gene. For this chain, trimming is 4 bases at the V end and 0 bases at the J end, and the number of junction bases without a gene match is 2. Including cysteine and phenylalanine, the CDR3 has 14 amino acids. The DNA shown is the 42-base CDR3, in frame from base 1. The clonotype originates from a man aged 18 to 30 in good health. Material: memory CD4+ T cells sorted from blood. The sample's cell subset or site, from its label and the paper: CD45RA-negative fraction. The receptor chain draws on TRBV29-1 and TRBJ1-4, and 7 junctional nucleotides match TRBD1. The sequenced DNA: TGCAGCGTTGGACAGGGATCAACTAATGAAAAACTGTTTTTT. This yields the protein CSVGQGSTNEKLFF. The variable domain in full, with residues beyond the CDR3 obtained from the reference TRBV29-1 and TRBJ1-4 genes, is SAVISQKPSRDICQRGTSLTIQCQVDSQVTMMFWYRQQPGQSLTLIATANQGSEATYESGFVIDKFPISRPNLTFSTLTVSNMSPEDSSIYLCSVGQGSTNEKLFFGSGTQLSVL.